Following are 18 T cell receptor beta chains from one sample sequenced in a study of blood T cells in healthy people across ages. Then a second PCR, running roughly 7 to 11 cycles, was carried out with a sample-barcoded 5' primer and a J-beta primer mix. TCRdb processed the 5' RACE reads anew with MiXCR; each CDR3 protein has one entry. This table holds hundreds of thousands of distinct CDR3 sequences, around 49% found once. Sequenced material: blood. These receptors were obtained from a woman in her sixties in good health.

The rearrangement joins TRBV20-1 to TRBJ2-5, with 11 bases matching TRBD2. Losses at the gene ends were 3 bases for V and 3 bases for J; bases not matched to a gene: 15. CDR1 and CDR2 (germline): DFQATT, SNEGSKA (reference sequence). This CDR3 has 18 residues. CDR3 sequence: CSARIELAGGPGEETQYF. The CDR3, as DNA: TGCAGTGCTAGGATAGAGTTAGCGGGAGGGCCGGGTGAAGAGACCCAGTACTTC.

The gene calls are TRBV28 and TRBJ2-7; D is possibly TRBD2 (6 bases). The V end was cut by 3 bases, the J end by 3 bases, with 15 bases between. The CDR3 runs 15 residues. Looked up from germline, CDR1 is MDHEN and CDR2 is SYDVKM. DNA of the CDR3: TGTGCCAGCAGTTTCCCAACTAGCTTAAGCTACGAGCAGTACTTC. It encodes CASSFPTSLSYEQYF.

This clonotype was found many times. The chain has TRBV7-2 and TRBJ2-3; 7 bases are a match to TRBD2. Germline V CDR1 and CDR2: SGHTA, FQGNSA. J gave up 9 bases and V 5 bases, and 5 bases lay outside the gene matches. The CDR3 length is 12 residues. The CDR3 sequence is CASSPRTRTQYF. In DNA form, the CDR3 reads TGTGCCAGCAGCCCGAGGACTAGAACGCAGTATTTT.

The chain carries TRBV4-3 and TRBJ1-1; no clear D. Germline V gene lookup returns CDR1 LGHNA and CDR2 YSLEER. CDR3 size: 15 residues. Trimming pared 0 bases from V and 1 base from J, leaving 9 bases between. DNA of the CDR3: TGCGCCAGCAGCCAAGATCCGATGGGGAACACTGAAGCTTTCTTT. Residues: CASSQDPMGNTEAFF.

This clonotype has only one observation. Germline is not matched at one junction end, which may reflect a read error. The chain links TRBV7-2 to TRBJ2-7; no definite D call. CDR1 is SGHTA and CDR2 is FQGNSA in the germline V gene. This CDR3 comprises 13 residues. CDR3 nucleotides: TGTGCCAGCAGCGTAGCCTGGCGGTCGGGGCAGTACTTC. It specifies CASSVAWRSGQYF.

This clonotype was seen a handful of times. This may arise from a read error, as a much more abundant clone is one base away. The rearrangement joins TRBV11-2 to TRBJ2-3, with TRBD2 identical over 11 bases. V trimming: 6 bases; J trimming: 4 bases; junction bases outside the gene matches: 6. The CDR3 runs to 15 residues. Germline CDR1 is SGHAT and CDR2 is FQNNGV. CDR3 protein: CASRRIAGGADTQYF. The CDR3 bases are TGTGCCAGCAGACGTATAGCGGGAGGGGCAGATACGCAGTATTTT.

The chain recombines TRBV20-1 with TRBJ2-5; possibly TRBD2 for D (6 bases). The V end lost 4 bases, the J end lost 1 base, and 28 bases lay between the germline ends. This CDR3 is built from 19 residues. Germline CDR1 is DFQATT and CDR2 is SNEGSKA (reference sequence). CDR3: CSATVKGRKTGSLQETQYF. For the CDR3, the DNA is TGCAGTGCTACCGTGAAGGGAAGAAAAACCGGGAGCCTCCAAGAGACCCAGTACTTC.

In this sample, this clonotype turned up a few times. The chain recombines TRBV28 with TRBJ2-1, with 7 nucleotides matching TRBD2. The last part of the DNA fits TRBJ2-7 better; the J call may be wrong. The CDR3 extends over 15 amino acids. Per germline, CDR1 MDHEN and CDR2 SYDVKM. This CDR3 is CASSGGSGSYNEQYF. The CDR3 nucleotides are TGTGCCAGCAGTGGCGGGAGTGGCTCCTACAATGAGCAGTACTTC.

This clonotype appeared a few times. The chain recombines TRBV7-2 with TRBJ2-1, with D tentatively TRBD2 (6 bases). Germline V gives CDR1 SGHTA, CDR2 FQGNSA. The CDR3 is 15 amino acids. V was cut by 0 bases and J by 5 bases, with 11 bases left in between. The CDR3 protein is CASSLAFGLHNEQFF. DNA for the CDR3: TGTGCCAGCAGCTTAGCCTTCGGACTACACAATGAGCAGTTCTTC.

The rearrangement uses TRBV14 and TRBJ2-7; 12 bases are a match to TRBD2. Germline V gene data show CDR1 as SGHDN and CDR2 as FVKESK. The CDR3 has 15 amino acids. V trimming: 2 bases; J trimming: 7 bases; junction bases outside the gene matches: 6. CDR3 nucleotide sequence: TGTGCCAGCAGCCAAAGACTAGCGGGAGAGTCGGAGCAGTACTTC. Protein product: CASSQRLAGESEQYF. Looking up the rest from reference TRBV14 and TRBJ2-7 gives the full variable domain: EAGVTQFPSHSVIEKGQTVTLRCDPISGHDNLYWYRRVMGKEIKFLLHFVKESKQDESGMPNNRFLAERTGGTYSTLKVQPAELEDSGVYFCASSQRLAGESEQYFGPGTRLTVT.

This sequence joins TRBV30 and TRBJ2-7; 9 positions match TRBD1. J lost 5 bases, V lost 2 bases, and 10 bases had no gene match. This CDR3 spans 15 amino acids. The germline CDR1 and CDR2 sequences are GTSNPN and SVGIG (reference sequence). This CDR3 is CAWSTNRGQRDEQYF. The CDR3 DNA is TGTGCCTGGAGTACAAACAGGGGGCAAAGGGACGAGCAGTACTTC.

This clonotype was found many times. The chain is built from TRBV27 and TRBJ2-7; D might be TRBD2 (5 bases). V was clipped by 2 bases and J by 2 bases, with 19 bases between them. The CDR3 spans 17 residues. Germline CDR1 and CDR2: MNHEY and SMNVEV (reference sequence). The CDR3 coding sequence is TGTGCCAGCAGTTTACGCCTGCGGGCAGAGCGCGCCTACGAGCAGTACTTC. Amino acids: CASSLRLRAERAYEQYF.

This chain uses TRBV27 with TRBJ1-6; D is ambiguous. V lost 0 bases, J lost 7 bases, and 10 bases lay in between. CDR3 length: 15 amino acids. Germline V CDR1 and CDR2: MNHEY, SMNVEV (reference sequence). CDR3 region: CASSLSFPSNSPLHF. In nucleotides, the CDR3 is TGTGCCAGCAGTTTATCGTTCCCTTCGAATTCACCCCTCCACTTT.

Details on this clonotype: Possible read error: a much larger clone is one base away. The chain uses TRBV29-1 and TRBJ2-3; tentative D call: TRBD2 (5 bases). V gave up 3 bases and J gave up 3 bases, with 16 bases separating them. The CDR3 sequence is 15 residues long. Germline CDR1 SQVTM, CDR2 ANQGSEA. In DNA, the CDR3 is TGCAGCGTTGAGACCGGACCAGCGGTTACAGATACGCAGTATTTT. Protein sequence: CSVETGPAVTDTQYF.

This sequence joins TRBV6-5 and TRBJ2-1; tentative D call: TRBD2 (6 bases). CDR3 length: 11 residues. V lost 5 bases and J 12 bases, leaving 11 bases between the germline ends. Looked up from germline, CDR1 is MNHEY and CDR2 is SVGAGI. In DNA form, the CDR3 reads TGTGCCAGCAGTCGAGGGGAGGTGCAGTTCTTC. It is translated as CASSRGEVQFF.

The chain's CDR3 is CSAETGGTYNEQYF. In DNA form, the CDR3 reads TGCAGCGCCGAGACAGGGGGCACCTACAATGAGCAGTACTTC. The chain recombines TRBV29-1 with TRBJ2-1; 10 nucleotides line up with TRBD1. The end of the DNA is better explained by TRBJ2-7, so the J call may be wrong. Germline CDR1 and CDR2: SQVTM and ANQGSEA. The CDR3 sequence is 14 residues long.

This clonotype appeared a single time. V gene TRBV20-1 combines with J gene TRBJ2-7, with TRBD2 matching 10 bases. V dropped 6 bases and J dropped 1; count of bases not matched to a gene: 3. The CDR3 is made up of 13 amino acids. Germline V gene lookup returns CDR1 DFQATT and CDR2 SNEGSKA (reference sequence). CDR3 sequence (DNA): TGCAGTGCCACACTAGCGGGATCCTACGAGCAGTACTTC. Encoded protein: CSATLAGSYEQYF.

To note about this clonotype: A junction boundary mismatches the germline segment, possibly from a read error. This rearrangement joins TRBV2 to TRBJ2-1; perhaps TRBD1 as D (5 bases). The CDR3 covers 16 residues. Germline CDR1 and CDR2: SNHLY and FYNNEI. CDR3 protein: CASSGPTLKAYNGQFF. In DNA, the CDR3 is TGTGCCAGCTCAGGGCCAACGTTAAAAGCCTACAATGGGCAGTTCTTC.